One TCR beta chain is described in this entry. The cohort comprised adults aged about 18 to 100 years residing in about two dozen US areas. Participant reports of clinical history set cohort assignment. Symptom resolution, clearance, or two negative PCRs marked donors in Cohort 3 as recovered. This sample is drawn from a study of blood T cell repertoires in COVID-19. Across the study: From the United States, Italy and Spain came samples of acute and convalescent COVID-19.

Germline V gene lookup returns CDR1 SGDLS and CDR2 YYNGEE. V lost 3 bases and J 7 bases, leaving 19 bases between the germline ends. The CDR3 covers 15 residues. Clones were read by immunoSEQ multiplex PCR, and TCRdb kept only the in-frame ones, dropping some. The table lists 200,000 to 250,000 clones, about 80% of them singletons. The material sequenced was PBMCs or T cells enriched from blood (not recorded which). The sequence was collected from a man between 60 and 70 years old who had recovered from COVID-19. The chain combines TRBV9 with TRBJ1-2, with D maybe TRBD1 (6 bases). This CDR3 is CASSGHPGDVSGYTF. CDR3 nucleotides: TGTGCCAGCAGCGGACATCCAGGGGACGTTTCTGGCTACACCTTC.